The source of this T cell receptor beta chain is a study of T cell repertoires in cytomegalovirus infection. This CDR3 has 19 residues. The germline V gene encodes CDR1 MNHEY and CDR2 SVGEGT. V was pared by 7 bases and J by 5 bases, with 18 bases of the junction left unmatched. As concerns this clonotype: Its matching antigen is unknown.

MiXCR, applied by TCRdb to the reads, yields one record per CDR3 protein. The data hold a few hundred thousand distinct CDR3 sequences, with under 45% observed a single time. Sequences were derived from cultured PBMCs, sampled from culture after CMV antigen stimulation. The rearrangement links TRBV6-2 or TRBV6-3 to TRBJ2-5, with 14 bases aligning to TRBD2. This clonotype was sampled from a human donor in good health (CMV status not recorded). Some clones in this sample may be carry-over from other donors' samples. The CDR3 protein is CASTRRDRGLAGVSETQYF. CDR3 in DNA: TGTGCCAGCACCCGACGGGACAGGGGACTAGCGGGAGTTAGCGAGACCCAGTACTTC.